The entry below gives a single T cell receptor (beta chain) sequence along with its context. The antigen is unknown. This record comes from a study of cytomegalovirus exposure and HLA in healthy donors. Per germline, CDR1 SGHRS and CDR2 YFSETQ. V dropped 4 bases and J dropped 2; count of bases not matched to a gene: 6. The CDR3 runs 14 residues. The PCR was carried out with 60 Vbeta primers and 13 Jbeta primers. Assay: immunoSEQ multiplex PCR; the TCRdb copy retains only in-frame clones and omits some. The specimen's table records more than 130,000 clones. Whereas donors were nominally healthy upon sampling, unrecorded immune exposures were probable. Regarding the study as a whole: TCR beta V- and J-gene trimming was later associated with a missense DCLRE1C variant. A later analysis, which compared TCR beta chains of equal frequency, found the HLA-associated ones more clonally expanded. Three chains tied to CMV proved CMV antigen-specific in vitro.

V gene TRBV5-1 combines with J gene TRBJ2-7, with 7 positions matching TRBD1. Sequencing used PBMCs. This clonotype was obtained from a man aged 40-50 years in good health and CMV-seronegative. DNA of the CDR3: TGCGCCAGCAGCGTTAACAGGGGCCCCTACGAGCAGTACTTC. Its protein is CASSVNRGPYEQYF.